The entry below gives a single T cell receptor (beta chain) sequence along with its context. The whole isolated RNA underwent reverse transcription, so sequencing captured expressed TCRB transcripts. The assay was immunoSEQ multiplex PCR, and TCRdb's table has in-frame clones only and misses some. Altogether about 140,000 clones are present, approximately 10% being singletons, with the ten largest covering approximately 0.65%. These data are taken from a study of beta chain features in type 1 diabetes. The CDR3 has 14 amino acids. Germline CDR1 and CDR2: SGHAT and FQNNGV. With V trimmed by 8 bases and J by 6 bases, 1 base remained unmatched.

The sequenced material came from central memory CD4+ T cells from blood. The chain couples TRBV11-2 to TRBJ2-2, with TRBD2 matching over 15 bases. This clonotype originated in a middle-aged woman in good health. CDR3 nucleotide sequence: TGTGCCAGCGGACTAGCGGGGGGGCCCGGGGAGCTGTTTTTT. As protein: CASGLAGGPGELFF.